The 16 T cell receptor beta chains in this list originate from one sample, sequenced in a study of control samples from healthy donors and cancer patients. Repertoires were generated with immunoSEQ multiplex PCR, while TCRdb's copy carries only in-frame clones and drops some. In the table there are 50,000 to 70,000 clones, approximately 94% of which are singletons. Sequencing was carried out using blood. The receptors shown here come from a woman under 30 in good health.

This clone has a handful of counts. CDR3 DNA sequence: TGTGCCAGCAGCCTAGGGGTGGGAGATGGTAGCAATCAGCCCCAGCATTTT. This encodes CASSLGVGDGSNQPQHF. The chain employs TRBV7-9 and TRBJ1-5; tentatively, D is TRBD1 (5 bases). The V and J ends lost 5 bases and 0 bases respectively, with 17 bases between them. The length of the CDR3 is 17 residues. CDR1 SEHNR and CDR2 FQNEAQ come from the germline V gene (reference sequence).

This chain uses TRBV19 with TRBJ2-2; D uncertain. Trimming took off 5 bases at V and 0 bases at J, with 4 bases between the two ends. This CDR3 has 13 amino acids. Germline V lookup: CDR1 LNHDA, CDR2 SQIVND (reference sequence). The CDR3 DNA reads TGTGCCAGTAGTGAGGCGAACACCGGGGAGCTGTTTTTT. Protein product: CASSEANTGELFF.

V is TRBV6-4 and J is TRBJ2-2, with TRBD2 as a possible D gene (7 bases). Germline values: CDR1 MRHNA, CDR2 SNTAGT. The CDR3 spans 16 residues. The V gene lost 0 bases and the J gene lost 3 bases, with 11 bases spanning the gap. CDR3 residues: CASSDSAGADTGELFF. The CDR3, as DNA: TGTGCCAGCAGTGACTCGGCGGGGGCCGACACCGGGGAGCTGTTTTTT.

This clone was seen only once. The chain is built from TRBV27 and TRBJ2-2; D gene uncertain. Germline CDR1 and CDR2: MNHEY and SMNVEV (reference sequence). The CDR3 spans 12 residues. V was cut by 5 bases and J by 5 bases, with 6 bases left in between. The CDR3 protein is CASSRPTGELFF. For the CDR3, the DNA is TGTGCCAGCAGTCGCCCAACCGGGGAGCTGTTTTTT.

The chain links TRBV3-1 (or the pseudogene TRBV3-2) to TRBJ1-1; no reliable D call. V was shortened by 4 bases and J by 6 bases, with 12 bases between the two germline ends. Germline CDR1 reads LGHDT; CDR2 reads YNNKEL (reference sequence). The CDR3 is 13 residues long. The CDR3 reads CASSRGSLSEAFF. The CDR3 coding sequence is TGTGCCAGCAGCCGGGGTTCTCTCTCTGAAGCTTTCTTT.

This chain connects TRBV5-4 to TRBJ1-1; 12 nucleotides align to TRBD1. Germline V gene sequence: CDR1 SGHNT, CDR2 YYREEE (reference sequence). This CDR3 region has 15 residues. Losses at the gene ends were 4 bases for V and 4 bases for J; bases not matched to a gene: 5. In nucleotides, the CDR3 is TGTGCCAGCAGCCGGGGACAGGGGGCTGGCACTGAAGCTTTCTTT. This encodes CASSRGQGAGTEAFF.

V and J are TRBV5-1 and TRBJ2-6, with 8 bases aligning to TRBD1. CDR1 is SGHRS, CDR2 YFSETQ, per germline. J gave up 5 bases and V 4 bases, and 11 bases lay outside the gene matches. CDR3 length: 17 residues. The DNA for the CDR3 is TGCGCCAGCAGCCCGGACAGGGCCGTTCGGTGGGCCAACGTCCTGACTTTC. Translation gives CASSPDRAVRWANVLTF.

J is TRBJ1-2 and V is TRBV4-3; 10 nucleotides agree with TRBD1. Germline CDR1 is LGHNA and CDR2 is YSLEER. V dropped 2 bases and J dropped 6; count of bases not matched to a gene: 21. The CDR3 covers 20 residues. CDR3 region: CASSQREGRDRGLLSDGYTF. The CDR3 region has the DNA TGCGCCAGCAGCCAACGAGAAGGGCGGGACAGGGGCCTTTTGTCGGATGGCTACACCTTC.

This rearrangement joins TRBV19 to TRBJ1-4; D possibly corresponds to TRBD1 (6 bases). Trimming took off 5 bases at V and 5 bases at J, with 15 bases between the two ends. Looked up from germline, CDR1 is LNHDA and CDR2 is SQIVND (reference sequence). This CDR3 comprises 15 residues. The DNA for the CDR3 is TGTGCCAGTAGTGCGAGACAGGTCCAGAATGAAAAACTGTTTTTT. Translated: CASSARQVQNEKLFF.

The V gene is TRBV3-1 (or the pseudogene TRBV3-2), the J gene TRBJ2-1; D is possibly TRBD2 (5 bases). Germline V gives CDR1 LGHDT, CDR2 YNNKEL (reference sequence). CDR3 length: 13 residues. V was cut by 8 bases and J by 2 bases, with 10 bases left in between. CDR3 loop: CASAGGPYNEQFF. CDR3 DNA: TGTGCCAGCGCTGGCGGGCCCTACAATGAGCAGTTCTTC.

The rearrangement uses TRBV19 and TRBJ1-2; unclear D gene. The CDR3 covers 15 residues. With 3 bases removed from V and 6 bases from J, the gap between germline ends came to 17 bases. The germline CDR1 and CDR2 sequences are LNHDA and SQIVND (reference sequence). The DNA of the CDR3 is TGTGCCAGTAGTATCGGCCCTCGCCCGGGTGATGGCTACACCTTC. Its translation is CASSIGPRPGDGYTF.

The V and J genes are TRBV18 and TRBJ1-1; perhaps TRBD1 as D (6 bases). The CDR3 totals 14 residues. Trimming left V 6 bases short and J 1 base short, with 12 bases between. Germline CDR1 is KGHSH and CDR2 is LQKENI. The CDR3: CASSEQGPNTEAFF. CDR3 nucleotide sequence: TGTGCCAGCTCTGAACAGGGACCGAACACTGAAGCTTTCTTT.

V gene TRBV9 combines with J gene TRBJ1-3; 10 bases are shared with TRBD1. CDR1 is SGDLS, CDR2 YYNGEE, per germline. J was trimmed by 0 bases and V by 4 bases; bases with no gene match: 7. CDR3 length: 17 amino acids. The CDR3, as DNA: TGTGCCAGCAGCACCCGGACAGGGGGATTCTCTGGAAACACCATATATTTT. Translated, it gives CASSTRTGGFSGNTIYF.

This clone was counted once. The chain employs TRBV4-1 and TRBJ1-4; 9 bases fit TRBD1. The CDR3 consists of 16 residues. V shed 4 bases, J shed 4 bases, and the junction held 7 bases outside the gene matches. Germline V gene lookup returns CDR1 MGHRA and CDR2 YSYEKL. As DNA, the CDR3 is TGCGCCAGCAGCCTACGAAGGGACAGGGTTAATGAAAAACTGTTTTTT. It yields the protein CASSLRRDRVNEKLFF.

The rearrangement links TRBV28 to TRBJ2-7, with 8 positions matching TRBD1. Germline V gene data show CDR1 as MDHEN and CDR2 as SYDVKM. V was clipped by 8 bases and J by 6 bases; unmatched bases: 15. The CDR3 runs to 15 residues. The CDR3 loop is CASGDRTPAGGEQYF. The CDR3 DNA follows: TGTGCCAGCGGGGACAGGACGCCCGCCGGGGGCGAGCAGTACTTC.

The CDR3 loop reads CSVVGERGYTF. CDR3 in DNA: TGCAGCGTTGTGGGGGAGCGCGGCTACACCTTC. The V call is TRBV29-1, the J call TRBJ1-2, with D perhaps matching TRBD1 (5 bases). Germline-derived CDR1 and CDR2 are SQVTM and ANQGSEA. This CDR3 spans 11 amino acids. V was cut by 4 bases and J by 8 bases, with 11 bases left in between.